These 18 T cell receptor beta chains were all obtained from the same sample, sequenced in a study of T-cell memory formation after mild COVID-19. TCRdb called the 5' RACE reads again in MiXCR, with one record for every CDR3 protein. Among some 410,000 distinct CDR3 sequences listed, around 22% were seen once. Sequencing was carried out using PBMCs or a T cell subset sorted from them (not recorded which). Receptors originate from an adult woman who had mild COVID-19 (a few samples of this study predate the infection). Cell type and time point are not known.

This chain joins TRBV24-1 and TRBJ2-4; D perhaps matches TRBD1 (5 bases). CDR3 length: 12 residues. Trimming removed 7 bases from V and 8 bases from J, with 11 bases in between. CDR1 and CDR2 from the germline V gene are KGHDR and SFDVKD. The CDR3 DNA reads TGTGCCACCAGGGGGCCAGCAGACATTCAGTACTTC. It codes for CATRGPADIQYF.

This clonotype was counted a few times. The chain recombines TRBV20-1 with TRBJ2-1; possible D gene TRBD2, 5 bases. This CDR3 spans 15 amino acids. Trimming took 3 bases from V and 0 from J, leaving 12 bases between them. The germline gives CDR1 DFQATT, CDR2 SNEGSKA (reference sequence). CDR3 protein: CSARKLGSSYNEQFF. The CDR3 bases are TGCAGTGCTAGGAAACTAGGGAGCTCCTACAATGAGCAGTTCTTC.

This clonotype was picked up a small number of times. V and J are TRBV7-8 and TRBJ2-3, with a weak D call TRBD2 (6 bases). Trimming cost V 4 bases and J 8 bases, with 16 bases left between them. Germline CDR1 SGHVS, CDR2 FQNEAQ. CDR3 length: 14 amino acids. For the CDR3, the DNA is TGTGCCAGCAGCTCCTCGTCGACAGCGGGTACGCAGTATTTT. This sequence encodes CASSSSSTAGTQYF.

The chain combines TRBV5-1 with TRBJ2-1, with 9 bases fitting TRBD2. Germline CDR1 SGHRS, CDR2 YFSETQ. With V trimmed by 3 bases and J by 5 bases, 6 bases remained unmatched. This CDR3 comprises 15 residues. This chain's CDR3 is CASSSWIAGDNEQFF. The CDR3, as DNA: TGCGCCAGCAGCTCCTGGATAGCGGGAGACAATGAGCAGTTCTTC. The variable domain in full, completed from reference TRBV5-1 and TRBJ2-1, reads KAGVTQTPRYLIKTRGQQVTLSCSPISGHRSVSWYQQTPGQGLQFLFEYFSETQRNKGNFPGRFSGRQFSNSRSEMNVSTLELGDSALYLCASSSWIAGDNEQFFGPGTRLTVL.

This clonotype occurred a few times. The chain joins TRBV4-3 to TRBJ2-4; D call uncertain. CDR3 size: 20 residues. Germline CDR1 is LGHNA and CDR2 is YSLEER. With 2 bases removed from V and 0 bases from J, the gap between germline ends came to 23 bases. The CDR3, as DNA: TGCGCCAGCAGCCAAAGCCCCCTGGCTGTCCCGCCGGGAGCCAAAAACATTCAGTACTTC. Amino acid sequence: CASSQSPLAVPPGAKNIQYF.

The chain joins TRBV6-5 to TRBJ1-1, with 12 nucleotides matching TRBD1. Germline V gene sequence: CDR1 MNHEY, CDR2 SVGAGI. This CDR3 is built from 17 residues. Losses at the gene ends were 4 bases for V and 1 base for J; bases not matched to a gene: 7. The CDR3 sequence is CASSSGTGGAGNTEAFF. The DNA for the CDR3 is TGTGCCAGCAGTTCGGGGACAGGGGGCGCGGGGAACACTGAAGCTTTCTTT.

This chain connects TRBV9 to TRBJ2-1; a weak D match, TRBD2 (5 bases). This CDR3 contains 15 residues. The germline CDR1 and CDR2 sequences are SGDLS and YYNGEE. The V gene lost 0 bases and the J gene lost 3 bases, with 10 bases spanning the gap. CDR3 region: CASSVGGSGYNEQFF. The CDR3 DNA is TGTGCCAGCAGCGTAGGAGGGTCGGGCTACAATGAGCAGTTCTTC.

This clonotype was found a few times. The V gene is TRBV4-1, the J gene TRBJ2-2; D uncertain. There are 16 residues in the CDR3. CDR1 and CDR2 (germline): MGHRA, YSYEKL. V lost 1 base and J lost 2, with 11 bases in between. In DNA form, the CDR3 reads TGCGCCAGCAGCCAAGGGGTCGCGGTCAACACCGGGGAGCTGTTTTTT. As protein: CASSQGVAVNTGELFF.

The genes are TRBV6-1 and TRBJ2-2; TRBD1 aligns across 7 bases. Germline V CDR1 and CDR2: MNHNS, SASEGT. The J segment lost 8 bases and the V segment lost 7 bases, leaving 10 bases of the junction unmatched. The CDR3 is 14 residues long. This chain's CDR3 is CASNPTGTRGELFF. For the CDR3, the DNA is TGTGCCAGCAACCCGACAGGGACGCGGGGGGAGCTGTTTTTT.

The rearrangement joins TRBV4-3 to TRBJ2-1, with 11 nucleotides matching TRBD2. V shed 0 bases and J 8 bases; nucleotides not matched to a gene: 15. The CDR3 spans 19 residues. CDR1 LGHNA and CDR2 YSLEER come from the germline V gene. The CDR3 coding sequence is TGCGCCAGCAGCCAAGAACCGATTTGGGTAGCGGGAGGGCCCTATGAGCAGTTCTTC. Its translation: CASSQEPIWVAGGPYEQFF.

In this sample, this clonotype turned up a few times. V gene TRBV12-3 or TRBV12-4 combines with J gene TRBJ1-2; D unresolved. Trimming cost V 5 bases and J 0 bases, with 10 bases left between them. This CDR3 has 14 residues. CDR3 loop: CASSNFGANYGYTF. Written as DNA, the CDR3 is TGTGCCAGCAGTAACTTCGGGGCTAACTATGGCTACACCTTC.

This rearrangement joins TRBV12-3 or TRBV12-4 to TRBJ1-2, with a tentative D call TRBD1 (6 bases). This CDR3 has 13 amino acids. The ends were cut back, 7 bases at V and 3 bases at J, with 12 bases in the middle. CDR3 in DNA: TGTGCCAGCACCACAGGGTGGGACTATGGCTACACCTTC. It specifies CASTTGWDYGYTF.

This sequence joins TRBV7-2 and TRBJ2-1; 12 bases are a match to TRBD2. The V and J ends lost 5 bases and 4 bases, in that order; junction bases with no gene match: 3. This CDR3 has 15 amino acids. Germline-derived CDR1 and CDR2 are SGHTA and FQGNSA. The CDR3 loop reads CASSPLAGGYNEQFF. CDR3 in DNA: TGTGCCAGCAGCCCACTAGCGGGGGGTTACAATGAGCAGTTCTTC.

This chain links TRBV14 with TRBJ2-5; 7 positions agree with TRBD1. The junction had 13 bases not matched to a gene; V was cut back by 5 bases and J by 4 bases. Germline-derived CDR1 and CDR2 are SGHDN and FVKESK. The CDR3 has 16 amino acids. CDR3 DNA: TGTGCCAGCAGCGTAGGATGGGGACAGCTTGCAGAGACCCAGTACTTC. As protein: CASSVGWGQLAETQYF.

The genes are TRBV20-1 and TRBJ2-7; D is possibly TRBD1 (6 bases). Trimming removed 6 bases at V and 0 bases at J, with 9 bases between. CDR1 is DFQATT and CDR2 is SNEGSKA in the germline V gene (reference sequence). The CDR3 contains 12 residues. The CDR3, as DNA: TGCAGTGCAAAGGGGGACTCCTACGAGCAGTACTTC. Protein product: CSAKGDSYEQYF.

CDR3 region: CASSELAGEWTDTQYF. CDR3 nucleotides: TGTGCCAGCAGTGAGTTAGCGGGAGAATGGACAGATACGCAGTATTTT. V usage is TRBV6-1 and J usage is TRBJ2-3; the match to TRBD2 covers 9 bases. The CDR3 covers 16 residues. After removal of 3 bases from V and 3 bases from J, the junction contained 7 bases not matched to a gene. Germline assignment: CDR1 MNHNS and CDR2 SASEGT.

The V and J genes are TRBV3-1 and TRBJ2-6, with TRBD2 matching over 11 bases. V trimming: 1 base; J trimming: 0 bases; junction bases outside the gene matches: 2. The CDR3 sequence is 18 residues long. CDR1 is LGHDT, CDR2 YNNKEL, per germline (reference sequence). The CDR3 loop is CASSQGLAGSSGANVLTF. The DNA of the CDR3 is TGTGCCAGCAGCCAAGGACTAGCGGGGAGCTCTGGGGCCAACGTCCTGACTTTC.

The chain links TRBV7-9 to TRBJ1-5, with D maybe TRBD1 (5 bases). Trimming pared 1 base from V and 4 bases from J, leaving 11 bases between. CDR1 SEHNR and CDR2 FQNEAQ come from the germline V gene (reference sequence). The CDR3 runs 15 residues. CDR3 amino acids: CASSLEGTANQPQHF. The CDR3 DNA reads TGTGCCAGCAGCTTAGAAGGGACGGCGAATCAGCCCCAGCATTTT.